One sample yielded the 12 T cell receptor beta chains listed below, sequenced in a study of blood T cell repertoires in COVID-19. Profiled with immunoSEQ multiplex PCR; TCRdb holds only in-frame clones, not every one. The sample shows roughly 81,000 clones, roughly four fifths of them seen only once. Material: peripheral blood. The receptor source for this set is a man aged 55-75 years with acute or convalescent COVID-19.

This clone was detected a few times. The V call is TRBV19, the J call TRBJ2-3; the D gene is possibly TRBD1 (5 bases). The CDR3 runs to 14 residues. V was clipped by 7 bases and J by 4 bases, with 15 bases between them. Per germline, CDR1 LNHDA and CDR2 SQIVND (reference sequence). In DNA, the CDR3 is TGTGCCAGTACCGGAACAGGATTGTCAGATACGCAGTATTTT. Amino acids: CASTGTGLSDTQYF. Drawing the rest from reference TRBV19 and TRBJ2-3, the complete variable domain is DGGITQSPKYLFRKEGQNVTLSCEQNLNHDAMYWYRQDPGQGLRLIYYSQIVNDFQKGDIAEGYSVSREKKESFPLTVTSAQKNPTAFYLCASTGTGLSDTQYFGPGTRLTVL.

This chain joins TRBV14 and TRBJ2-5; D is undetermined. The CDR3 totals 16 residues. V lost 1 base and J 5 bases, leaving 17 bases between the germline ends. The V gene's germline CDR1 is SGHDN and CDR2 FVKESK. This CDR3 is CASSQGVGFITETQYF. The CDR3 DNA reads as TGTGCCAGCAGCCAAGGAGTCGGGTTTATTACGGAGACCCAGTACTTC.

This chain joins TRBV19 and TRBJ2-5; TRBD2 agrees at 9 bases. CDR3 length: 15 amino acids. Germline lookup yields CDR1 LNHDA and CDR2 SQIVND (reference sequence). V was pared by 7 bases and J by 2 bases, with 8 bases of the junction left unmatched. This CDR3 is CASMGSGGPQETQYF. The CDR3 DNA follows: TGTGCCAGTATGGGTAGCGGGGGACCACAAGAGACCCAGTACTTC.

In its sample, this clone was seen a few times. The chain uses TRBV18 and TRBJ2-5; D unresolved. This CDR3 region has 13 residues. The ends were cut back, 3 bases at V and 2 bases at J, with 7 bases in the middle. Germline CDR1 is KGHSH and CDR2 is LQKENI. The CDR3 loop reads CASSPTPQETQYF. CDR3 DNA: TGTGCCAGCTCACCGACACCACAAGAGACCCAGTACTTC.

This clone was detected only once. This sequence joins TRBV27 and TRBJ2-5; the match to TRBD2 covers 8 bases. Germline V CDR1 and CDR2: MNHEY, SMNVEV (reference sequence). The CDR3 contains 18 residues. J lost 4 bases, V lost 6 bases, and 19 bases had no gene match. The DNA for the CDR3 is TGTGCCAGCAGGCCCGATAGGTTCGAGCGGGGGATAGGAGAGACCCAGTACTTC. It specifies CASRPDRFERGIGETQYF.

This chain joins TRBV21-1 and TRBJ2-1; no check of the table's D call, TRBD2, against the DNA was made. TRBV21-1 constitutes a pseudogene. This CDR3 is built from 15 residues. The CDR3 region is CASSGTWRLTNEQFF. CDR3 bases: TGTGCCAGCAGCGGAACGTGGAGGTTAACCAATGAGCAGTTCTTC.

The chain combines TRBV7-6 with TRBJ1-4; D unclear. CDR1 SGHVS and CDR2 FNYEAQ come from the germline V gene. The CDR3 consists of 15 residues. Trimming removed 3 bases from V and 3 bases from J, with 11 bases in between. The CDR3 loop reads CASSLYGAANEKLFF. DNA of the CDR3: TGTGCCAGCAGCTTGTACGGCGCGGCTAATGAAAAACTGTTTTTT. The whole variable domain, remainder taken from reference TRBV7-6 and TRBJ1-4, is GAGVSQSPRYKVTKRGQDVALRCDPISGHVSLYWYRQALGQGPEFLTYFNYEAQQDKSGLPNDRFSAERPEGSISTLTIQRTEQRDSAMYRCASSLYGAANEKLFFGSGTQLSVL.

On this clone: The sample has other DNA sequences that encode this CDR3 too. V is TRBV29-1 and J is TRBJ1-4, with D maybe TRBD1 (6 bases). The CDR3 consists of 12 residues. Trimming stripped 4 bases from V and 8 bases from J, with 11 bases between. The V gene's germline CDR1 is SQVTM and CDR2 ANQGSEA. For the CDR3, the DNA is TGCAGCGTTGCAGGGGAAGGGGAAAAACTGTTTTTT. Translated: CSVAGEGEKLFF.

The V gene is TRBV3-1 (or the pseudogene TRBV3-2), the J gene TRBJ2-5, with 10 bases that match TRBD1. The CDR3 totals 15 residues. The junction had 12 bases not matched to a gene; V was cut back by 7 bases and J by 7 bases. From germline, CDR1 is LGHDT and CDR2 YNNKEL (reference sequence). As DNA, the CDR3 is TGTGCCAGCACCCACCTCGGGACAGGGGCCGGGACCCAGTACTTC. Translating gives CASTHLGTGAGTQYF.

This clone occurred a few times. The DNA of the CDR3 is TGTGCCAGCAGACCGTGGGCGGGAGGTGGCCCCTACAATGAGCAGTTCTTC. As protein: CASRPWAGGGPYNEQFF. The J gene is TRBJ2-1, the V gene TRBV27; 8 bases line up with TRBD2. Germline CDR1 is MNHEY and CDR2 is SMNVEV (reference sequence). The CDR3 extends over 17 amino acids. With V trimmed by 6 bases and J by 2 bases, 12 bases remained unmatched.

The chain is built from TRBV6-5 and TRBJ1-1; a possible D gene is TRBD1 (6 bases). Trimming pared 5 bases from V and 4 bases from J, leaving 17 bases between. The germline gives CDR1 MNHEY, CDR2 SVGAGI. The CDR3 sequence is 15 residues long. The CDR3 spells CASSTFRGQITEAFF. The CDR3 DNA sequence: TGTGCCAGCAGTACCTTTAGAGGACAGATCACTGAAGCTTTCTTT.

The CDR3 nucleotides are TGTGCCAGCAGCTTAGGGCGGAACACAGATACGCAGTATTTT. Translation gives CASSLGRNTDTQYF. The chain combines TRBV7-9 with TRBJ2-3; D call uncertain. This CDR3 is built from 14 residues. Germline CDR1 is SEHNR and CDR2 is FQNEAQ (reference sequence). The V end was cut by 1 base, the J end by 2 bases, with 7 bases between.